Below, one T cell receptor beta chain is given with its context. The data were produced by immunoSEQ multiplex PCR, yet TCRdb's version contains in-frame clones alone and is incomplete. The sample carries about 150,000 clones, 79% recorded once. The CDR3 has 13 residues. Trimming stripped 4 bases from V and 5 bases from J, with 12 bases between. CDR1 and CDR2 (germline): SGDLS, YYNGEE. The data were obtained in a study of blood T cell repertoires in COVID-19. The V and J genes are TRBV9 and TRBJ2-5; D perhaps matches TRBD1 (6 bases). This TCR came from a woman in her 70s in a cohort exposed to, infected with or recovered from COVID-19 (not recorded which). The sequencing input was PBMCs or T cells enriched from blood (not recorded which). The CDR3 nucleotides are TGTGCCAGCAGCCCTCCAGGGGCCGAGACCCAGTACTTC. Protein product: CASSPPGAETQYF.